Sequencing of this T cell receptor beta chain was carried out in a study of blood T cell repertoires in COVID-19. Study in general: Collection of acute and convalescent COVID-19 samples took place in the United States, Italy and Spain.

Methods used by the authors: Estimation of nucleated cell counts was performed using reference gene primer amplification. TCRdb keeps only in-frame clones here, not all; method: immunoSEQ multiplex PCR. D and trimming come from the DNA, and the V and J calls and clone size come from that table. The sample lists some 60,000 clones, 75% to 95% occurring once. This CDR3 has 14 residues. Germline V gene sequence: CDR1 SGHNT, CDR2 YENEEA. V was cut by 5 bases and J by 4 bases, with 14 bases left in between. The chain joins TRBV11-3 to TRBJ1-1, with a possible D match to TRBD1 (5 bases). The sequencing sample was made of peripheral blood. The sequence came from a man in his fifties or sixties with acute or convalescent COVID-19. The CDR3, as DNA: TGTGCCAGCAGCCCTCTGAGCAGGGCCACTGAAGCTTTCTTT. This encodes CASSPLSRATEAFF.